This T cell receptor beta chain was identified during a study of cytomegalovirus exposure and HLA in healthy donors (TCRdb year 2017). With respect to the entire study: An earlier analysis of several hundred of the donors reported approximately 300 Gb of sequence data and around 120 million unique TCR beta sequences obtained from approximately 180 million T cells. Typing coverage differed by locus: A, B, C, DRB1 and DQB1 were typed in roughly 629-640 donors, DQA1 in about 510, DPA1 in some 570, and DPB1 in 400 to 490. An early release that covered fewer than 750 HLA-typed donors contained approximately 300 gigabases of sequencing data and 75 million to 100 million unique TCR sequences. In the later analysis, no new phenotypic data were used to find candidate immune exposures; instead, reliance was placed on TCR beta sequences and their occurrence across donors. Every discovery cohort repertoire had been produced on one sequencing platform. Five DR-DQ haplotypes were treated as single units for association and clustering because of strong linkage in the cohort. Besides the first cohort of roughly 640 subjects, a separate validation cohort made up of around 120 different subjects was used. Among 398 genotyped donors of the cohort, an average of approximately 240,000 unique TCR beta nucleotide sequences were sequenced per donor, around a sixth of them non-productive. In a later analysis, previously published TCR beta repertoires from 550 to 750 donors were re-analyzed and high-resolution HLA genotyping was added so that TCR occurrence patterns could be studied. The study was designed to test whether signatures of past pathogen exposure could be identified by cataloging public T cell receptors. High-throughput TCR immunosequencing, statistical association of individual TCRs with disease status, and machine learning were combined to predict cytomegalovirus infection status. Both class I and class II loci were covered by HLA typing, at four-digit resolution. Alongside the repertoire data, information on donor age, sex, ethnicity and CMV serostatus was compiled. Genome-wide SNP genotypes for about 65% of the roughly 700 donors were used in a later genetic analysis, which treated that subset as a discovery cohort. Among the 398 genotyped donors, around 79% belonged to the genetic ancestry cluster associated with self-reported Caucasian donors. An earlier analysis of several hundred of the donors applied high-throughput TCR beta sequencing to assess whether each TCR beta V gene segment acted as functional or pseudogenic. The T cell repertoires of 666 subjects were profiled by immunosequencing and related to cytomegalovirus serostatus. The investigation overall reported the following: In vitro tests confirmed that three of the cytomegalovirus-associated TCR beta chains recognize cytomegalovirus antigens. HLA typing was unavailable for some donors at each locus, so association tests used only the typed subset. In an earlier analysis of under 600 of the donors, most TCR beta V segments were observed in productive rearrangements about 87% or about 30% of the time, broadly matching IMGT annotations. Assigning TCR associations to individual alleles was difficult when HLA alleles, especially DR and DQ, strongly co-occurred. Most CMV-associated TCR beta chains appeared to be HLA-restricted in a later analysis, and the HLA associations seemed to be driven largely by CMV exposure. Linkage disequilibrium might explain the correlated functional status among segregating V segments, but an unknown experimental factor could not be ruled out. In the study, some 160 TCR beta chains were listed as associated with cytomegalovirus. While some public TCRs were present in many individuals, most TCR sequences turned up only very rarely across donors. Some IMGT-functional V segments, including TRBV6-2 and TRBV6-3, could not be distinguished by the 87-base-pair reads and were therefore excluded. In a later analysis, TCR association rates were found to vary across HLA loci, with the most associated TCRs seen for DRB1 alleles and the fewest for HLA-C alleles. CMV serostatus was the only immune exposure information available for the cohort. Roughly uniform sequencing depth across donors was assumed in presence/absence analyses, although this assumption may not hold. This cohort had only TCR beta chains sequenced, and the lack of alpha or paired-chain data limited which features could be detected. Several of the top co-occurrence clusters appeared to be linked to parvovirus B19, influenza, CMV and Epstein-Barr virus, according to a later analysis. The earlier analysis of some 560 of the donors excluded approximately 17 rarely observed V segments, including chromosome 9 orphons, because counts were too low. The classifier was reported to diagnose cytomegalovirus status with high specificity and sensitivity in both the original and validation cohorts. It was suggested by the authors that the approach could potentially be generalized to other disease states and immunological phenotypes. A further reported finding was that TCR beta sequences accurately predicted the HLA-A and HLA-B alleles for most subjects in the first cohort. A cluster of highly shared sequence variants was judged likely to be a technical artifact of the sequencing pipeline. A later analysis associated about 17,000 TCR beta sequences with specific HLA alleles at a false discovery rate of 0.05. An association between a missense DCLRE1C variant and V-gene and J-gene trimming of TCR beta chains was found in a later genetic analysis and replicated in an independent cohort. In a later analysis, HLA-associated TCR beta chains showed more clonal expansion and lower generation probabilities than non-associated chains that were equally common. According to a later genetic analysis, donors in an Asian-associated ancestry cluster had fewer N-insertions in productive TCRs than the roughly 700-donor mean.

The cohort comprised some 680 healthy bone marrow donors. All cohort members were sampled while nominally healthy, although unrecorded immune exposures were likely present. The donor was CMV seropositive and was included in the group of 250 to 350 seropositive cohort members. A peripheral blood sample was collected from each donor, and TCR beta sequencing was performed on peripheral blood mononuclear cells. The Qiagen DNeasy Blood Extraction Kit was used to extract genomic DNA from the blood cell samples. This clone was seen once. Its antigen is currently not known. No per-base quality is available; no much larger clone lies one base away. The germline V gene (reference sequence) provides CDR1 MNHEY and CDR2 SMNVEV. From V the trimming removes 2 bases and from J it removes 1 base, while the gene matches leave 3 bases of the junction unaccounted for. The CDR3 spans 16 residues, from the cysteine through the phenylalanine. Here the CDR3 DNA is all that survives: 48 bases in frame from base 1.

Library preparation was by the immunoSEQ multiplex PCR assay. The multiplex PCR relied on a mix of 60 forward primers for TCR Vbeta segments and 13 reverse primers for TCR Jbeta segments. Amplification of the CDR3 region of rearranged TCR beta genes was performed with a multiplex PCR assay on genomic DNA. The amplified TCR beta libraries were sequenced on the Illumina HiSeq System as 87-base-pair reads. As for the original processing: A later analysis counted tens of millions of unique TCR beta chains across the 640 or so repertoires, and roughly 11 million of these chains were shared by at least two donors. Raw reads were error-corrected and collapsed into unique sequences with a nearest-neighbor algorithm that merged closely related sequences to remove PCR and sequencing errors. Alignment of CDR3 sequences to IMGT reference sequences was used to assign V, D and J gene segments. For a sequence to be retained, a match of at least six nucleotides was required to both a V gene segment and a J gene segment. A rearrangement counted as productive if the CDR3 had no stop codons and remained in frame with V and J, and every other rearrangement counted as non-productive. Following IMGT convention, CDR3 was defined as the stretch from the second conserved V-encoded cysteine to the conserved J-encoded phenylalanine. In an earlier analysis of just under 600 of the donors, sequences lacking an unambiguous match to a single V gene segment were excluded. An earlier analysis of a few hundred of the donors classified V segments as functional when productive rearrangements were above 56.7% and as segregating when the standard deviation between donors was above 5%. A statistical classification framework was built for diagnosing cytomegalovirus status from the catalog of TCR beta chain sequences. V and J gene assignment, in a later analysis, came from comparing TCR nucleotide sequences with IMGT/GENE-DB human TR gene sequences. Using the TCRdist pipeline, a later analysis assigned CDR3 sequences along with most-parsimonious VDJ recombination scenarios. In a later analysis, each TCR beta chain was defined by its CDR3 amino acid sequence together with its V-gene family, and reads without a unique V-gene family were excluded. A later analysis removed 600 or so highly shared, low-generation-probability nucleotide sequences to deal with suspected cross-contamination and a sequencing artifact. In a later analysis, a clonal expansion index was calculated for each public chain from normalized within-repertoire ranks of inferred template counts. Generation probabilities in a later analysis came from a VDJ recombination model fitted to out-of-frame rearrangements, and those results were checked against IGoR. In a later analysis, hypergeometric tests were used to score TCR-TCR, TCR-HLA and TCR-CMV co-occurrence, with a repertoire-size bias correction applied to TCR pairs. False discovery rates were estimated in a later analysis by permuting HLA or CMV assignments 20 times. In a later analysis, co-occurring TCRs were grouped with DBSCAN, and TCRdist sequence similarity was added when clustering was performed within HLA-allele-positive subsets. For co-occurrence clustering, repertoires with fewer than 30,000 or more than 120,000 public chains were excluded, along with about five repertoires with anomalous nucleotide sharing. The table comes from immuneACCESS by way of TCRdb, which keeps in-frame sequences with V and J called. Part of the clones is missing from these tables; in studies checked, under half for an unresolved V gene and the rest for unknown reasons. D and trimming were read from the DNA, whereas the V and J calls and clone size are those reported in that table. Across this sample there are approximately 150,000 clones, with 75% to 80% seen only once. The top ten hold roughly 6% of the sample.

The sequence joins TRBV27 to TRBJ2-7; 12 of the junction bases match TRBD2. The sequence was collected from a man aged 35 to 55 in good health and CMV-seropositive. Sample: PBMCs. The bases read TGTGCCAGCAGTTTACCGACTAGCGGGAGTTCCTACGAGCAGTACTTC. Its protein product is CASSLPTSGSSYEQYF.